This T cell receptor beta chain was recovered during a study of T cell repertoires in cytomegalovirus infection. TCRdb re-analysed the reads in MiXCR, keeping a single row per CDR3 protein. The table lists about 920,000 distinct CDR3 sequences, about a third of them singletons, with roughly 13% in the top ten. With respect to this clonotype: Its antigen remains unidentified.

The CDR3 totals 11 residues. CDR1 and CDR2 (germline): MNHNS, SASEGT. V was trimmed by 7 bases and J by 8 bases, leaving 11 bases between them. The TCR sequence derives from a human donor in good health (CMV status not recorded). Some clones in this sample may be carry-over from other donors' samples. Sequences were derived from cultured CD8+ T cells from PBMCs, sampled from culture after CMV antigen stimulation. This chain connects TRBV6-1 to TRBJ1-2; D remains ambiguous. For the CDR3, the DNA is TGTGCCAGCACTTGGCACGACGGCTACACCTTC. The encoded protein is CASTWHDGYTF.